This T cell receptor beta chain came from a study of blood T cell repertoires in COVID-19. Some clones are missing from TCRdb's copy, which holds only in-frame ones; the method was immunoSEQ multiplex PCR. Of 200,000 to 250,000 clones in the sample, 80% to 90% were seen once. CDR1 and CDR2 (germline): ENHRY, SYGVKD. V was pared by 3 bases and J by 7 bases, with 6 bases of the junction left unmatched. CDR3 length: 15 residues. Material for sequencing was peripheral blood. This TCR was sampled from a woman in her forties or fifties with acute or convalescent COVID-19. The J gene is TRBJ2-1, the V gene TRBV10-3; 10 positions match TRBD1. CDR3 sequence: CAISDRQGARNEQFF. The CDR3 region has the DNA TGTGCCATCAGTGATAGACAGGGGGCGCGAAATGAGCAGTTCTTC.